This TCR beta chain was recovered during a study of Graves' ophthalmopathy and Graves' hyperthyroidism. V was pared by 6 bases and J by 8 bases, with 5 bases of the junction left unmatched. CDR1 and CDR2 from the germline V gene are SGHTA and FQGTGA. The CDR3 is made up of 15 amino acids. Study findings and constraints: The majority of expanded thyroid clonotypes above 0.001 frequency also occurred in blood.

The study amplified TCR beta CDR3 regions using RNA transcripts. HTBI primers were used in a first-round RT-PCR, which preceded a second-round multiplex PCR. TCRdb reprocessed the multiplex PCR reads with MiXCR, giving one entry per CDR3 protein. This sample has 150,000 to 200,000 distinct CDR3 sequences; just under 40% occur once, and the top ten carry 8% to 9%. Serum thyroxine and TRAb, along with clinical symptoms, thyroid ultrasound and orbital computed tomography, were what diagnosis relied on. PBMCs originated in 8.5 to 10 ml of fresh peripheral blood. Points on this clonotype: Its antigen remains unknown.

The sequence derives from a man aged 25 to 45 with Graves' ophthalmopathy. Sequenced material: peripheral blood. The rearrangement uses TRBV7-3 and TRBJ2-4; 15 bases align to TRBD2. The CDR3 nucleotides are TGTGCCAGCAGTCGGACTAGCGGGAGGGGGGACATTCAGTACTTC. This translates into CASSRTSGRGDIQYF.